The 10 T cell receptor beta chains below were found in one sample sequenced in a study of vaccination effects on CD4 cells after COVID-19. Generated by immunoSEQ multiplex PCR, the TCRdb table keeps only in-frame clones and is missing some. Here the sample spans 20,000 or so clones, about 70% being singletons. Under the ViraFEST assay, PBMC were stimulated with viral peptide pools so that antigen-specific CD4+ T cells expanded. Sequencing was performed afterwards. CD4+ T cells were isolated after about nine days of culture. Having tested negative for nucleocapsid antibodies, the vaccine recipients showed no prior SARS-CoV-2 infection. These receptors' targets are unknown. The source material was CD4+ T cells from PBMCs cultured with HCoV-NL63 spike peptides, sampled before COVID-19 vaccination. Receptors originate from a human donor who received a COVID-19 vaccine.

This chain links TRBV5-4 with TRBJ2-3; 11 bases align to TRBD1. J gave up 5 bases and V 5 bases, and 7 bases lay outside the gene matches. The CDR3 totals 15 residues. The germline V gene encodes CDR1 SGHNT and CDR2 YYREEE (reference sequence). The CDR3 sequence is CASRPRTGGEDTQYF. CDR3 DNA sequence: TGTGCCAGCAGACCCCGGACAGGGGGCGAAGATACGCAGTATTTT.

This clone has a handful of counts. The chain is built from TRBV18 and TRBJ2-7; D ambiguous. The CDR3 has 14 amino acids. Germline CDR1 is KGHSH and CDR2 is LQKENI. The V and J ends lost 2 bases and 0 bases respectively, with 8 bases between them. CDR3: CASSPRPDSYEQYF. CDR3 nucleotide sequence: TGTGCCAGCTCACCAAGACCCGACTCCTACGAGCAGTACTTC.

This clone was found once. V usage is TRBV5-1 and J usage is TRBJ2-2; TRBD2 is a possible D gene (5 bases). The CDR3 consists of 15 residues. Germline V gives CDR1 SGHRS, CDR2 YFSETQ. V lost 0 bases and J lost 5, with 11 bases in between. CDR3 sequence: CASSLEASYTGELFF. The CDR3, as DNA: TGCGCCAGCAGCTTGGAAGCTAGCTATACCGGGGAGCTGTTTTTT.

The chain links TRBV12-3 or TRBV12-4 to TRBJ1-5; D remains unclear. The V gene lost 6 bases and the J gene lost 7 bases, with 10 bases spanning the gap. This CDR3 spans 12 amino acids. The CDR3 nucleotides are TGTGCCAGCAGCTTTGGCAGGCAGCCCCAGCATTTT. This sequence encodes CASSFGRQPQHF.

In this sample, this clone turned up once. V and J are TRBV9 and TRBJ2-2; D gene ambiguous. Trimming took off 0 bases at V and 0 bases at J, with 9 bases between the two ends. Germline CDR1 is SGDLS and CDR2 is YYNGEE. The CDR3 totals 16 residues. The DNA of the CDR3 is TGTGCCAGCAGCGTAGGACAAGGGACGAACACCGGGGAGCTGTTTTTT. This codes for CASSVGQGTNTGELFF.

The chain combines TRBV29-1 with TRBJ2-6, with TRBD2 matching over 13 bases. The V gene end was trimmed by 7 bases and the J gene end by 4 bases; junction bases not matched to a gene: 10. Per germline, CDR1 SQVTM and CDR2 ANQGSEA. The CDR3 runs to 17 residues. The CDR3 spells CSARTSGRISGANVLTF. CDR3 bases: TGCAGCGCCAGGACTAGCGGGAGAATCTCCGGGGCCAACGTCCTGACTTTC.

The V gene is TRBV24-1, the J gene TRBJ2-1; D uncertain. The CDR3 covers 12 residues. V dropped 2 bases and J dropped 12 bases, with 10 bases sitting between them. In germline, CDR1 is KGHDR, CDR2 SFDVKD. The CDR3 sequence: CATSDYGLRQFF. CDR3 DNA: TGTGCCACCAGTGATTACGGCCTCAGGCAGTTCTTC.

The DNA for the CDR3 is TGTGCCAGCAGTCGAAACTATGGCTACACCTTC. Its protein is CASSRNYGYTF. This chain joins TRBV28 and TRBJ1-2; D is undetermined. The length of the CDR3 is 11 residues. Germline loops: CDR1 MDHEN, CDR2 SYDVKM. Trimming stripped 5 bases from V and 2 bases from J, with 3 bases between.

The gene calls are TRBV6-2 or TRBV6-3 and TRBJ2-7; TRBD2 matches 9 bases. Germline CDR1 and CDR2: MNHEY and SVGEGT. With 6 bases clipped from V and 0 bases from J, the junction kept 18 bases outside the gene matches. CDR3 length: 19 amino acids. Here the CDR3 DNA reads TGTGCCAGCAGCCCTCCCCCTAGCGGGATACCTCTGAGCTCCTACGAGCAGTACTTC. This gives the protein CASSPPPSGIPLSSYEQYF.

J is TRBJ2-5 and V is TRBV27, with 9 positions matching TRBD2. Unmatched junction bases numbered 4, after V lost 0 bases and J lost 5 bases. This CDR3 is built from 15 residues. Germline CDR1 reads MNHEY; CDR2 reads SMNVEV (reference sequence). CDR3 loop: CASSLSGTSFETQYF. In DNA form, the CDR3 reads TGTGCCAGCAGTTTATCCGGGACTAGCTTTGAGACCCAGTACTTC.